Following are 9 T cell receptor beta chains from one sample sequenced in a study of cytomegalovirus exposure and HLA in healthy donors. The PCR employed 60 Vbeta primers together with 13 Jbeta primers. Produced via immunoSEQ multiplex PCR; TCRdb's table is partial and in-frame only. The sample consists of just under 250,000 clones, about 81% of them appearing once. Sequences were obtained from PBMCs. Receptor source: a woman in her forties in good health and CMV-seropositive.

The chain is built from TRBV5-6 and TRBJ1-6; D might be TRBD1 (6 bases). The CDR3 runs 16 residues. Germline V CDR1 and CDR2: SGHDT, YYEEEE. The germline V and J ends were trimmed by 2 bases and 0 bases, with 9 bases remaining between them. The CDR3 sequence is CASSFQGSSYNSPLHF. The CDR3 nucleotides are TGTGCCAGCAGCTTCCAGGGGAGCTCCTATAATTCACCCCTCCACTTT.

The gene calls are TRBV29-1 and TRBJ1-1; the D gene is possibly TRBD1 (6 bases). V shed 5 bases and J shed 4 bases, with 11 bases lying between them. The CDR3 length is 12 residues. The germline CDR1 and CDR2 sequences are SQVTM and ANQGSEA. Here the CDR3 reads CSVSGDATEAFF. The CDR3 DNA is TGCAGCGTTTCAGGGGATGCCACTGAAGCTTTCTTT.

As to this clone: Sequence at one end of the junction differs from germline and may be a read error. The identical CDR3 is also encoded by other nucleotide sequences in the sample. This chain connects TRBV7-2 to TRBJ1-1, with a weak D call TRBD1 (5 bases). Germline CDR1 reads SGHTA; CDR2 reads FQGNSA. This CDR3 has 15 residues. The CDR3 nucleotides read TGTGCCAGCAGCTTTGTCGGGGGAGAGAACACCGAAGCTTTCTTT. Translation gives CASSFVGGENTEAFF.

V gene TRBV4-3 combines with J gene TRBJ2-1, with a possible D match to TRBD1 (7 bases). Germline CDR1 and CDR2: LGHNA and YSLEER. With 3 bases removed from V and 4 bases from J, the gap between germline ends came to 13 bases. This CDR3 contains 15 residues. The CDR3 coding sequence is TGCGCCAGCAGCCAGATTGCGGGACAGTACAATGAGCAGTTCTTC. As protein: CASSQIAGQYNEQFF.

V and J are TRBV5-1 and TRBJ2-1; TRBD1 might be the D (6 bases). Trimming cost V 4 bases and J 5 bases, with 10 bases left between them. Germline loops: CDR1 SGHRS, CDR2 YFSETQ. The CDR3 extends over 13 amino acids. The CDR3 loop is CASSIGQNNEQFF. The CDR3 nucleotides are TGCGCCAGCAGCATAGGACAGAACAATGAGCAGTTCTTC.

This chain connects TRBV6-1 to TRBJ1-2, with a weak D call TRBD1 (5 bases). Germline CDR1 and CDR2: MNHNS and SASEGT. Trimming shortened V by 5 bases and J by 5 bases, and 18 bases separated the two germline ends. CDR3 length: 15 amino acids. CDR3 in amino acids: CASSSYMVGTYGYTF. The CDR3 DNA is TGTGCCAGCAGTTCCTACATGGTTGGGACTTATGGCTACACCTTC.

Points on this clone: Sequence at one end of the junction differs from germline and may be a read error. The chain recombines TRBV18 with TRBJ2-6, with D unclear. The CDR3 has 16 amino acids. The germline V gene encodes CDR1 KGHSH and CDR2 LQKENI. The CDR3 nucleotides read TGTGCCAGCTCGCCACCCCACAGCTCTGGGGCCAACGTCCTGACTTTC. Protein: CASSPPHSSGANVLTF. The entire variable domain, with the rest obtained from reference TRBV18 and TRBJ2-6, is as follows: NAGVMQNPRHLVRRRGQEARLRCSPMKGHSHVYWYRQLPEEGLKFMVYLQKENIIDESGMPKERFSAEFPKEGPSILRIQQVVRGDSAAYFCASSPPHSSGANVLTFGAGSRLTVL.

This chain links TRBV7-2 with TRBJ1-1, with a possible D match to TRBD1 (6 bases). Germline V gene sequence: CDR1 SGHTA, CDR2 FQGNSA. The CDR3 has 15 amino acids. Trimming took off 4 bases at V and 5 bases at J, with 17 bases between the two ends. The CDR3 coding sequence is TGTGCCAGCAGCTCGACACGGACAGTAGGAACTGAAGCTTTCTTT. Translation: CASSSTRTVGTEAFF.

The chain is built from TRBV4-2 and TRBJ1-1, with D unclear. Germline CDR1 reads LGHNA; CDR2 reads YNFKEQ. The V and J ends lost 0 bases and 0 bases respectively, with 8 bases between them. This CDR3 is built from 15 residues. The chain's CDR3 is CASSQEGAVNTEAFF. The CDR3 bases are TGTGCCAGCAGCCAAGAAGGAGCGGTGAACACTGAAGCTTTCTTT.